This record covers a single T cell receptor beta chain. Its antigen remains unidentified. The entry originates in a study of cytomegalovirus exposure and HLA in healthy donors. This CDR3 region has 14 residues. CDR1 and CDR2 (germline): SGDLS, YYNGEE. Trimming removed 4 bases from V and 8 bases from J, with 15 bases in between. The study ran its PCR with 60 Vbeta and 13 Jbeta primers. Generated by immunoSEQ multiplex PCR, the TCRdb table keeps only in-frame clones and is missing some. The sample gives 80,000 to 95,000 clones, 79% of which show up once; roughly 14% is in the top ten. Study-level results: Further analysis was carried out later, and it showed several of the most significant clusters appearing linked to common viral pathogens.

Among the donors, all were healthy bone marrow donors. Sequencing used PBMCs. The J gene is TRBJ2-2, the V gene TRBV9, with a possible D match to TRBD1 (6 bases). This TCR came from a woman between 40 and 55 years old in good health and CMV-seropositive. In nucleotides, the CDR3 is TGTGCCAGCAGCCCAGGGGTTGGGGAAGGGGAGCTGTTTTTT. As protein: CASSPGVGEGELFF.